This TCR beta chain was obtained from a study of cytomegalovirus exposure and HLA in healthy donors. Study-level background: The 120 validation repertoires and the 650 to 850 first-cohort repertoires shared a platform, a later analysis reported. Points from the study as a whole: Most TCR sequences were uncommon, yet certain public TCRs appeared in many donors. The classifier reportedly diagnosed cytomegalovirus status with high sensitivity and specificity.

Libraries were prepared by immunoSEQ multiplex PCR; TCRdb keeps only in-frame clonotypes and omits some of them. The table lists tens of thousands of clones, under 95% of them singletons. Per the germline V gene, CDR1 is MNHEY and CDR2 is SMNVEV (reference sequence). The CDR3 runs 14 residues. V lost 4 bases, J lost 7 bases, and 17 bases lay in between. In regard to this clone: What it recognizes is unknown.

The chain links TRBV27 to TRBJ2-7, with D perhaps TRBD1 (5 bases). The receptor comes from a woman aged 25-40 years in good health and CMV-seronegative. What was sequenced was PBMCs. CDR3 sequence: CASSSPTVVVEQYF. The CDR3 DNA reads TGTGCCAGCAGTTCCCCGACAGTTGTGGTTGAGCAGTACTTC.